This T cell receptor beta chain was captured in a study of blood T cell repertoires in COVID-19. Overall study context: There were acute and convalescent COVID-19 samples, and they came from the United States, Italy and Spain. From T cells, B-cell-depleted T cells, or PBMCs came the material, which was cDNA or gDNA.

The V end lost 6 bases, the J end lost 2 bases, and 17 bases lay between the germline ends. CDR1 is SNHLY, CDR2 FYNNEI, per germline. This CDR3 contains 15 residues. Per the study methods: Estimation of nucleated cell counts relied on the amplification of reference gene primers. The repertoire was sequenced with immunoSEQ multiplex PCR; TCRdb's copy has only in-frame clones and lacks some. V and J calls and clone size come straight from that table; D and trimming were deduced from the DNA. The sample yields more than 85,000 clones, around 80% seen once. The chain joins TRBV2 to TRBJ2-7; TRBD2 is a possible D gene (5 bases). Sample: peripheral blood. This TCR was recovered from a woman aged 80 or older with acute or convalescent COVID-19. CDR3 amino acids: CASSLQGLAPYEQYF. The CDR3 bases are TGTGCCAGCAGCCTCCAAGGGCTAGCTCCCTACGAGCAGTACTTC.